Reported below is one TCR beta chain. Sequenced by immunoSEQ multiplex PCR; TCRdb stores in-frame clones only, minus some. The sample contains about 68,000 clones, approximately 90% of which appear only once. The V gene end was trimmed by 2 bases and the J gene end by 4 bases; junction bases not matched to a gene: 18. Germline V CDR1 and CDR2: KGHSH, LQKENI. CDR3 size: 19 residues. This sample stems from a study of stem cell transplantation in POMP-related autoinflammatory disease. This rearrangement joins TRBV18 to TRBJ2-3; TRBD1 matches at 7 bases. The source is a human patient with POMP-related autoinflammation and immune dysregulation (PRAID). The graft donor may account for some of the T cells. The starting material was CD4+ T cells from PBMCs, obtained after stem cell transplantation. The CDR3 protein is CASSPFAVQGLNGPDTQYF. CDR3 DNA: TGTGCCAGCTCACCATTCGCGGTACAGGGGCTGAACGGACCAGATACGCAGTATTTT. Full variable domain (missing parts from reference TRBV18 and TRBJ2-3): NAGVMQNPRHLVRRRGQEARLRCSPMKGHSHVYWYRQLPEEGLKFMVYLQKENIIDESGMPKERFSAEFPKEGPSILRIQQVVRGDSAAYFCASSPFAVQGLNGPDTQYFGPGTRLTVL.